The T cell receptor (beta chain) described here comes from a study of T cell repertoires in cytomegalovirus infection. Overall study: CMV infection and matching HLA type were both indicated by public TCR beta signatures. Findings of the study overall: CMV carriers having the relevant HLA were flagged by cumulative public TCR beta family frequency.

V was pared by 2 bases and J by 8 bases, with 24 bases between. In germline, CDR1 is SEHNR, CDR2 FQNEAQ (reference sequence). The CDR3 extends over 17 amino acids. TCRdb itself ran the reads through MiXCR, one entry per CDR3 protein. The sample lists 200,000 to 300,000 distinct CDR3 sequences; approximately 9.2% were seen once. This clonotype was observed many times. Its antigen is not identified. This rearrangement joins TRBV7-9 to TRBJ1-1, with D possibly TRBD1 on 6 matching bases. The TCR originated in a human donor in good health (CMV status not recorded). Some clones in this sample may be carry-over from other donors' samples. Specimen: PBMCs. CDR3 DNA: TGTGCCAGCAGCTTATTGGGTTCTCGGGGGCGCGGGGCCGAAGCTTTCTTT. It yields the protein CASSLLGSRGRGAEAFF.